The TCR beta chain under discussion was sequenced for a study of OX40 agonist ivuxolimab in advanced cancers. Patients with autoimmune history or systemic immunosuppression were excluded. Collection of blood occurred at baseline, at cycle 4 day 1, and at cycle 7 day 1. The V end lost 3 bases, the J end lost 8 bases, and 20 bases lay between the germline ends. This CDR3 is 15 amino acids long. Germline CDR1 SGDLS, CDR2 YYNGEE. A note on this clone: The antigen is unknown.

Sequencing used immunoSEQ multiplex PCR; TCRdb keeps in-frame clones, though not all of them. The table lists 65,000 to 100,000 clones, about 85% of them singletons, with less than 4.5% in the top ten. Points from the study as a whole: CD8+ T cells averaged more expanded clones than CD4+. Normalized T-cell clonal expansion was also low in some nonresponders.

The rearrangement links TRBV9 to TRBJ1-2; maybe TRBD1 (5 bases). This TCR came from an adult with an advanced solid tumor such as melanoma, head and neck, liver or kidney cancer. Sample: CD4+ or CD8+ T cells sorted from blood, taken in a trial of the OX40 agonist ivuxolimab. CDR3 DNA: TGTGCCAGCAGCGGCCCACCCGGGGGGAGTGTCGGCTACACCTTC. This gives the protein CASSGPPGGSVGYTF. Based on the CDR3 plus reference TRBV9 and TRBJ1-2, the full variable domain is DSGVTQTPKHLITATGQRVTLRCSPRSGDLSVYWYQQSLDQGLQFLIQYYNGEERAKGNILERFSAQQFPDLHSELNLSSLELGDSALYFCASSGPPGGSVGYTFGSGTRLTVV.